The clone carrying this T cell receptor (beta chain) was found many times. The antigen is not known. This sample's TCRbeta library carried unique molecular identifier barcodes. TCRdb used MiXCR to reprocess the PCR reads, holding one entry per CDR3 protein. Seen here are 500,000 to 650,000 distinct CDR3 sequences, 10% to 15% observed once, and the top ten hold over 2%. This CDR3 region has 13 residues. Germline V CDR1 and CDR2: DFQATT, SNEGSKA (reference sequence). Trimming left V 5 bases short and J 5 bases short, with 16 bases between. This specimen belongs to a study of T-cell reconstitution after alpha-beta-depleted transplantation in children. Study-level points and caveats: Counts and diversity of T cells one year after transplant came mostly from newly produced T cells. At around two months after transplant, the alpha-beta T cells were reportedly derived from several hundred expanded clones that came from non-depleted graft cells. Elevated TCRbeta diversity at day 60 was traced, in some patients, to surviving recipient T cells and thymic progenitors.

Sequencing was performed on PBMCs, mostly from graft donor cells, taken 360 days after TCRalphabeta/CD19-depleted stem cell transplant. V is TRBV20-1 and J is TRBJ2-7; D ambiguous. The receptor was derived from a male patient between 5 and 17 years old who had a stem cell transplant for acute myeloid leukemia, so the T cells may come from the graft donor. The CDR3 region is CSAPGQIEDEQYF. CDR3 DNA: TGCAGTGCTCCGGGTCAAATTGAAGACGAGCAGTACTTC.